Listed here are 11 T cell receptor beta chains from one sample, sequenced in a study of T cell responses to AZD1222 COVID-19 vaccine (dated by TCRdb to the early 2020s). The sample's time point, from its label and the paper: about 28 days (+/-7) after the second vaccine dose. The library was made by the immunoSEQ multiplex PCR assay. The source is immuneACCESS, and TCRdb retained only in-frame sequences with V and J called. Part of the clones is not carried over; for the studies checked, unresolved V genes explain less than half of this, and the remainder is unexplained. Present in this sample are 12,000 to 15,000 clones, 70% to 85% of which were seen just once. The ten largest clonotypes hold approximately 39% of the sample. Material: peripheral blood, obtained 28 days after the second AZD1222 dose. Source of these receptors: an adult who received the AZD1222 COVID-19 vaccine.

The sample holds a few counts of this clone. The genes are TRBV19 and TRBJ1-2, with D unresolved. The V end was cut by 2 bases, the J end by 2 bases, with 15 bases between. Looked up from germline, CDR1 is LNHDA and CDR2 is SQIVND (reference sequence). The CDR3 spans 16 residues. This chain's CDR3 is CASSILGTQTNYGYTF. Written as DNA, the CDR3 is TGTGCCAGTAGTATACTAGGCACCCAAACCAACTATGGCTACACCTTC.

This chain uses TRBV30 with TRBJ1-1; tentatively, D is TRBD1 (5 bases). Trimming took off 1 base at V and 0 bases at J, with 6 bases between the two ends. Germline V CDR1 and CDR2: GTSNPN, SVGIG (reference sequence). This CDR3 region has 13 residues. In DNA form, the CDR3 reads TGTGCCTGGAGTGGACAGCTGAACACTGAAGCTTTCTTT. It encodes CAWSGQLNTEAFF.

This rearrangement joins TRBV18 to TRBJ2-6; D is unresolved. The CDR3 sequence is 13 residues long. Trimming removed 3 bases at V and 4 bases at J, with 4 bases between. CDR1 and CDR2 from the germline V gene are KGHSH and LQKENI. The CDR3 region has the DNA TGTGCCAGCTCACCTTCCGGGGCCAACGTCCTGACTTTC. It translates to CASSPSGANVLTF.

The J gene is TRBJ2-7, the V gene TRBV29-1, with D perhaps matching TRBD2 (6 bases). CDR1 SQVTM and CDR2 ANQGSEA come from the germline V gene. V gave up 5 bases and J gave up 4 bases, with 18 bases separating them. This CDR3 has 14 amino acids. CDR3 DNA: TGCAGCGTTCAGGGCGGGGTGGGGGTTTACGAGCAGTACTTC. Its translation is CSVQGGVGVYEQYF.

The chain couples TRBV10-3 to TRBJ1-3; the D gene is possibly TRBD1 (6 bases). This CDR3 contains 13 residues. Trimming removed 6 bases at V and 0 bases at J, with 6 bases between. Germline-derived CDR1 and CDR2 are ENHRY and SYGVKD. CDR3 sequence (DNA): TGTGCCATCAGGGACAGCTCTGGAAACACCATATATTTT. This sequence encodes CAIRDSSGNTIYF.

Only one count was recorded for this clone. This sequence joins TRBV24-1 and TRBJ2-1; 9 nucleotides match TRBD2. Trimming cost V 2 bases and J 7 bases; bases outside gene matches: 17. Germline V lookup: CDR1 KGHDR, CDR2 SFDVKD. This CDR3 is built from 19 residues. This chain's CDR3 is CATSDSRANPGTSRNEQFF. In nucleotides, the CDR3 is TGTGCCACCAGTGATTCTCGAGCCAACCCCGGGACTAGCAGAAATGAGCAGTTCTTC.

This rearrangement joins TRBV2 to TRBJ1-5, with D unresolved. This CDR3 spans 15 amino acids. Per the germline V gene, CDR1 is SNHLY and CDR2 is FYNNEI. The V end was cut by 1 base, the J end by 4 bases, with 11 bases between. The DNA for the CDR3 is TGTGCCAGCAGTGAAGAGAGGACGGGGAATCAGCCCCAGCATTTT. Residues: CASSEERTGNQPQHF.

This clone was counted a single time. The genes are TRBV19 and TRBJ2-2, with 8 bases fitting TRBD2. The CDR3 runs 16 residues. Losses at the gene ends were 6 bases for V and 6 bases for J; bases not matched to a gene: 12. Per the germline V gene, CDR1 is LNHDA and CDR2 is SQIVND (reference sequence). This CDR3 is CASRRFSGGAAGELFF. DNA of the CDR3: TGTGCCAGTAGAAGATTTTCGGGGGGGGCGGCCGGGGAGCTGTTTTTT. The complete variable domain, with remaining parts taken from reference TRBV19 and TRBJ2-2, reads DGGITQSPKYLFRKEGQNVTLSCEQNLNHDAMYWYRQDPGQGLRLIYYSQIVNDFQKGDIAEGYSVSREKKESFPLTVTSAQKNPTAFYLCASRRFSGGAAGELFFGEGSRLTVL.

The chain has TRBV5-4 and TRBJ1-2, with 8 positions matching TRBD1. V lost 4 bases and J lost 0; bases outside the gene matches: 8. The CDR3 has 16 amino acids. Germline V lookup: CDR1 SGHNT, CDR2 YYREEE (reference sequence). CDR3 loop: CASSGGTGRTNYGYTF. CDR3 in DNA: TGTGCCAGCAGCGGGGGGACAGGTCGAACTAACTATGGCTACACCTTC.

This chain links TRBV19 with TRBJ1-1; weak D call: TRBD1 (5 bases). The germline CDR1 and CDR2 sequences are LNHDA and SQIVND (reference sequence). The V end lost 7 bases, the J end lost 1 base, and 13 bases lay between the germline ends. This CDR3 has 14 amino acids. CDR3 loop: CASIAGTANTEAFF. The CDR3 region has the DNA TGTGCCAGTATCGCCGGGACGGCGAACACTGAAGCTTTCTTT.

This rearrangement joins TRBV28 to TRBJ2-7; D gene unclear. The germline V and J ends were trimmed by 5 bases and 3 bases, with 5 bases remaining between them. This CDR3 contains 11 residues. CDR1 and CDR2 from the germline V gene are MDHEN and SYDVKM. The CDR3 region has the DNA TGTGCCAGCAGTCCAGGCTACGAGCAGTACTTC. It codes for CASSPGYEQYF. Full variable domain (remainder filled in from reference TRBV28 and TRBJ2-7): DVKVTQSSRYLVKRTGEKVFLECVQDMDHENMFWYRQDPGLGLRLIYFSYDVKMKEKGDIPEGYSVSREKKERFSLILESASTNQTSMYLCASSPGYEQYFGPGTRLTVT.